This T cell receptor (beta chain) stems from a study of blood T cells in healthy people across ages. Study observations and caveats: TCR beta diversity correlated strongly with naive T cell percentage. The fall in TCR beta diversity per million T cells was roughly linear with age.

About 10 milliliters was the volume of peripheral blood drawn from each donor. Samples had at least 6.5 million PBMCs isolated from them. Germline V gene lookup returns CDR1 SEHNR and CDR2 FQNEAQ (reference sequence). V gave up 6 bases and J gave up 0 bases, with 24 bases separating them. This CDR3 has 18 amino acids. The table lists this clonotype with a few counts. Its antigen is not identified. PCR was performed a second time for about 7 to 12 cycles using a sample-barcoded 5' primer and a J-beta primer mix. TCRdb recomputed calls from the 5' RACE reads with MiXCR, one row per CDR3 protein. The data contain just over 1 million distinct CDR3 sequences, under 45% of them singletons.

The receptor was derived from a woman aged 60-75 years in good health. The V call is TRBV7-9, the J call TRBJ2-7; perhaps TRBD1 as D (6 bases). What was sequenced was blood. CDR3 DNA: TGTGCCAGCAGTCGGCCGGGACACCTGAGCCTTTACTCCTACGAGCAGTACTTC. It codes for CASSRPGHLSLYSYEQYF.